The entry below describes one T cell receptor beta chain. Antigen specificity is unknown. This CDR3 is 16 amino acids long. CDR1 and CDR2 from the germline V gene are SGHRS and YFSETQ. The V gene lost 5 bases and the J gene lost 1 base, with 15 bases spanning the gap. This table comes from immunoSEQ multiplex PCR, and its TCRdb copy is limited to in-frame clones, with some not included. The sample includes about 59,000 clones, 80% to 90% seen only once; the top ten take 1.4%. This specimen comes from a study of CD4 T cells in relation to SARS-CoV-2 and coronaviruses. The wider study: The restricting HLA molecule for shared crossreactive spike epitopes was mapped. Study-wide results and limits: Monoreactive clones expanded significantly more to SARS-CoV-2 than crossreactive clones did. This crossreactivity analysis covered spike protein alone, no other viral proteins.

Before the COVID-19 pandemic, during about 2011-2019, CD4+ T cells were taken from unexposed donors. CD4 enrichment then naive enrichment separated naive from memory CD4+ cells. The sequence derives from a human donor in good health. The specimen sequenced was memory CD4+ T cells from PBMCs. This rearrangement joins TRBV5-1 to TRBJ2-2; D might be TRBD1 or TRBD2, each matching 7 bases. The CDR3 loop reads CASSLGGTVNTGELFF. The CDR3 DNA sequence: TGCGCCAGCAGTCTGGGGGGGACAGTGAACACCGGGGAGCTGTTTTTT.